The 16 T cell receptor beta chains below were found in one sample sequenced in a study of post-analysis software for immune sequencing data. Every TCR beta cDNA library bore unique molecular identifiers. TCRdb re-derived calls from the PCR reads in MiXCR, one entry per CDR3 protein. The sample holds 650,000 to 900,000 distinct CDR3 sequences, 35% to 55% seen once. Study-level findings and limits: In patients, five or six TRBV segments were more frequent than in controls, with TRBV5-6, TRBV5-1 and TRBV20-1 among them.

These receptors have no identified antigens. Sample: blood. Receptors originate from a girl between 10 and 17 years old with multiple sclerosis.

V is TRBV12-3 or TRBV12-4 and J is TRBJ1-2, with D possibly matching TRBD1 (6 bases). V lost 4 bases, J lost 7 bases, and 13 bases lay in between. This CDR3 is built from 13 residues. As DNA, the CDR3 is TGTGCCAGCAGTTCCGGACAGAGGGGTGGCTACACCTTC. Translating it yields CASSSGQRGGYTF.

The chain joins TRBV29-1 to TRBJ2-3; tentative D call: TRBD1 (7 bases). This CDR3 has 14 amino acids. V lost 7 bases to trimming and J lost 6 bases, with 20 bases between them. Germline V gene data show CDR1 as SQVTM and CDR2 as ANQGSEA. DNA for the CDR3: TGCAGCGCCCTCTGGTCCAGGGGGAGGGATACGCAGTATTTT. Translating it yields CSALWSRGRDTQYF.

There are a few counts of this clonotype. J is TRBJ2-3 and V is TRBV7-9; a possible D gene is TRBD1 (5 bases). V lost 5 bases and J lost 2, with 11 bases in between. Germline V CDR1 and CDR2: SEHNR, FQNEAQ (reference sequence). The length of the CDR3 is 14 residues. CDR3 coding DNA: TGTGCCAGCAGCCTTCCGACAGACACAGATACGCAGTATTTT. Encoded protein: CASSLPTDTDTQYF.

This clonotype was seen just once. The V call is TRBV7-9, the J call TRBJ2-1; D perhaps matches TRBD2 (6 bases). Germline loops: CDR1 SEHNR, CDR2 FQNEAQ (reference sequence). V was pared by 4 bases and J by 5 bases, with 12 bases between. The CDR3 has 14 amino acids. Here the CDR3 DNA reads TGTGCCAGCAGCTCGCATGGACTAAACAATGAGCAGTTCTTC. Translated, it gives CASSSHGLNNEQFF.

This clonotype occurred a few times. The genes are TRBV7-3 and TRBJ2-2, with D possibly matching TRBD2 (6 bases). The ends were cut back, 5 bases at V and 2 bases at J, with 15 bases in the middle. This CDR3 has 16 amino acids. Germline V gene sequence: CDR1 SGHTA, CDR2 FQGTGA. The CDR3 here is CASSPRGGVNTGELFF. DNA of the CDR3: TGTGCCAGCAGCCCCCGAGGAGGGGTCAACACCGGGGAGCTGTTTTTT.

This clonotype was observed a single time. The chain combines TRBV18 with TRBJ1-1, with a possible D match to TRBD1 (5 bases). The CDR3 is 15 amino acids. Germline V gene data show CDR1 as KGHSH and CDR2 as LQKENI. V dropped 3 bases and J dropped 1 base, with 12 bases sitting between them. CDR3 protein: CASSPQGRTNTEAFF. In DNA, the CDR3 is TGTGCCAGCTCACCCCAGGGCCGCACGAACACTGAAGCTTTCTTT.

On this clonotype itself: Germline and junction disagree at one end, which may indicate a read error. The rearrangement uses TRBV20-1 and TRBJ2-5; D unresolved. This CDR3 region has 12 residues. Looked up from germline, CDR1 is DFQATT and CDR2 is SNEGSKA (reference sequence). CDR3 sequence: CRASGVQETQYF. Here the CDR3 DNA reads TGCAGGGCTAGTGGGGTCCAAGAGACCCAGTACTTC.

CDR3 sequence (DNA): TGTGCCAGCAGCCCAGTAAGGTCCGGCTACACCTTC. Its translation is CASSPVRSGYTF. This chain connects TRBV9 to TRBJ1-2; no firm D call. The CDR3 loop spans 12 amino acids. Germline CDR1 and CDR2: SGDLS and YYNGEE. Between the trimmed V and J ends, which lost 4 bases and 8 bases, there was a span of 12 bases.

The rearrangement uses TRBV7-2 and TRBJ2-7; D unclear. The CDR3 consists of 13 residues. The germline gives CDR1 SGHTA, CDR2 FQGNSA. Trimming pared 3 bases from V and 3 bases from J, leaving 9 bases between. As DNA, the CDR3 is TGTGCCAGCAGCTTGTTAGGGTACTACGAGCAGTACTTC. Translation gives CASSLLGYYEQYF.

This chain uses TRBV2 with TRBJ1-2; D remains ambiguous. This CDR3 spans 14 amino acids. V was trimmed by 6 bases and J by 3 bases, leaving 14 bases between them. Germline V CDR1 and CDR2: SNHLY, FYNNEI. The CDR3 DNA reads as TGTGCCAGCAGCCCCGACTGGCTGGACTATGGCTACACCTTC. It translates to CASSPDWLDYGYTF.

The table lists this clonotype with many counts. The V gene is TRBV11-3, the J gene TRBJ1-6; D is unclear. The CDR3 has 13 amino acids. V was trimmed by 3 bases and J by 8 bases, leaving 8 bases between them. CDR1 and CDR2 from the germline V gene are SGHNT and YENEEA. The DNA for the CDR3 is TGTGCCAGCAGCTTGGCGGGAGATTCACCCCTCCACTTT. It is translated as CASSLAGDSPLHF.

This rearrangement joins TRBV7-6 to TRBJ2-5, with D possibly matching TRBD2 (5 bases). Deletions cut 5 bases from V and 0 bases from J, with 13 bases between. Germline assignment: CDR1 SGHVS and CDR2 FNYEAQ. CDR3 length: 15 residues. CDR3 sequence: CASSAEAAYQETQYF. DNA for the CDR3: TGTGCCAGCAGCGCGGAGGCCGCCTACCAAGAGACCCAGTACTTC. Full variable domain (missing parts from reference TRBV7-6 and TRBJ2-5): GAGVSQSPRYKVTKRGQDVALRCDPISGHVSLYWYRQALGQGPEFLTYFNYEAQQDKSGLPNDRFSAERPEGSISTLTIQRTEQRDSAMYRCASSAEAAYQETQYFGPGTRLLVL.

The chain links TRBV20-1 to TRBJ2-1; D remains unclear. Germline CDR1 DFQATT, CDR2 SNEGSKA (reference sequence). Trimming stripped 6 bases from V and 9 bases from J, with 12 bases between. This CDR3 region has 11 residues. CDR3 region: CSATRAGEQFF. DNA for the CDR3: TGCAGTGCCACGCGAGCTGGTGAGCAGTTCTTC.

The chain carries TRBV20-1 and TRBJ2-7, with TRBD2 identical over 12 bases. CDR1 is DFQATT, CDR2 SNEGSKA, per germline (reference sequence). With 2 bases clipped from V and 4 bases from J, the junction kept 6 bases outside the gene matches. This CDR3 has 15 amino acids. In nucleotides, the CDR3 is TGCAGTGCTAGAACTGGACTAGCGGGGCAATACGAGCAGTACTTC. Translation gives CSARTGLAGQYEQYF.

Notes on this clonotype: This sequence may be a read error, since a much larger clone differs from it by one base. This chain uses TRBV7-2 with TRBJ1-4; D possibly corresponds to TRBD1 (5 bases). Germline V CDR1 and CDR2: SGHTA, FQGNSA. This CDR3 comprises 15 residues. CDR3: CASSLRQSTNEKRFF. In DNA form, the CDR3 reads TGTGCCAGCAGCCTCCGACAGTCAACTAATGAAAAACGGTTTTTT.

The CDR3 DNA reads TGTGCCAGTACGTGGGGGGCGCCCTCTGGGGCCAACGTCCTGACTTTC. Translated, it gives CASTWGAPSGANVLTF. The genes are TRBV19 and TRBJ2-6; D tentatively fits TRBD1 or TRBD2 (6 bases each). This CDR3 region has 16 residues. Trimming shortened V by 7 bases and J by 0 bases, and 13 bases separated the two germline ends. CDR1 LNHDA and CDR2 SQIVND come from the germline V gene (reference sequence).